This entry describes one TCR beta chain. Using immunoSEQ multiplex PCR, the repertoire was profiled, and TCRdb retains in-frame clones only, with some absent. The table includes around 300,000 clones, approximately 89% detected once. The CDR3 extends over 11 amino acids. CDR1 and CDR2 from the germline V gene are LNHDA and SQIVND (reference sequence). Trimming took off 10 bases at V and 2 bases at J, with 9 bases between the two ends. Clinical history as reported by participants underpinned cohort assignment. This record belongs to a study of blood T cell repertoires in COVID-19. Study details: The United States, Italy and Spain supplied acute and convalescent COVID-19 samples. Nucleic acid was either cDNA or gDNA, and it came from T cells, B-cell-depleted T cells, or PBMCs.

The source material was PBMCs or T cells enriched from blood (not recorded which). The genes are TRBV19 and TRBJ2-7; tentative D call: TRBD2 (5 bases). This TCR derives from a woman under 40 who had recovered from COVID-19. CDR3 coding DNA: TGTGCCACTTCGCGGGCCTACGAGCAGTACTTC. This encodes CATSRAYEQYF.